This TCR beta chain was retrieved from a study of cytomegalovirus exposure and HLA in healthy donors. The study ran its PCR with 60 Vbeta and 13 Jbeta primers. The method was immunoSEQ multiplex PCR; TCRdb's version includes in-frame clones alone and lacks a portion of them. Among fewer than 120,000 clones listed, around 80% were seen once. Per germline, CDR1 MNHEY and CDR2 SMNVEV (reference sequence). The CDR3 has 13 residues. J lost 8 bases, V lost 5 bases, and 6 bases had no gene match. The specimen sequenced was PBMCs. This TCR derives from a man younger than 45 in good health and CMV-seropositive. The rearrangement joins TRBV27 to TRBJ1-2, with 9 bases matching TRBD1. CDR3 nucleotides: TGTGCCAGCAGTCCAGGACAGGGGCGAGGCTACACCTTC. Its protein is CASSPGQGRGYTF.